These 5 T cell receptor beta chains came from one sample sequenced in a study of T cell responses to AZD1222 COVID-19 vaccine (dated by TCRdb to 2020 to 2023). This specimen's time point label, per the study, means: baseline before first vaccination. The method was the immunoSEQ multiplex PCR assay. TCRdb holds this immuneACCESS table with in-frame rearrangements only. Some clones are missing; in checked studies, unresolved V genes explain under half, and the rest has no known cause. Present in this sample are 120,000 or so clones, roughly 90% of which were seen just once. The ten largest clones add up to about 1.1% of the sample. The sequencing here drew on peripheral blood, taken on day 0 of AZD1222 vaccination. The receptor source for this set is an adult in good health.

The V gene is TRBV27, the J gene TRBJ1-5; D perhaps matches TRBD1 (6 bases). The CDR3 contains 15 residues. Trimming removed 3 bases from V and 5 bases from J, with 14 bases in between. From germline, CDR1 is MNHEY and CDR2 SMNVEV (reference sequence). CDR3 sequence reads: CASSFRGQLYQPQHF. CDR3 sequence (DNA): TGTGCCAGCAGTTTCCGCGGACAGTTATATCAGCCCCAGCATTTT.

The chain combines TRBV5-1 with TRBJ1-2, with D hard to call. The CDR3 has 14 amino acids. The germline V gene has CDR1 SGHRS and CDR2 YFSETQ. Trimming left V 3 bases short and J 2 bases short, with 11 bases between. CDR3 nucleotide sequence: TGCGCCAGCAGCTCCCTAGGCATCAACTATGGCTACACCTTC. Protein sequence: CASSSLGINYGYTF.

This clone was observed once. CDR3 amino acids: CASRNTQGGETQYF. The DNA of the CDR3 is TGTGCCAGCAGGAATACACAGGGAGGGGAGACCCAGTACTTC. The rearrangement uses TRBV11-2 and TRBJ2-5, with D maybe TRBD2 (7 bases). The germline V gene has CDR1 SGHAT and CDR2 FQNNGV. Trimming left V 6 bases short and J 5 bases short, with 16 bases between. This CDR3 spans 14 amino acids.

This chain links TRBV9 with TRBJ2-1, with 9 bases lining up with TRBD2. This CDR3 is 15 amino acids long. With V trimmed by 6 bases and J by 1 base, 5 bases remained unmatched. The germline gives CDR1 SGDLS, CDR2 YYNGEE. This CDR3 is CASNLAGTSYNEQFF. CDR3 sequence (DNA): TGTGCCAGCAACCTAGCGGGGACATCCTACAATGAGCAGTTCTTC. Full variable domain (remainder filled in from reference TRBV9 and TRBJ2-1): DSGVTQTPKHLITATGQRVTLRCSPRSGDLSVYWYQQSLDQGLQFLIQYYNGEERAKGNILERFSAQQFPDLHSELNLSSLELGDSALYFCASNLAGTSYNEQFFGPGTRLTVL.

The chain is built from TRBV5-1 and TRBJ2-7; 11 bases are a match to TRBD1. The V segment lost 4 bases and the J segment 8 bases; nucleotides outside the gene matches: 8. Germline V gene lookup returns CDR1 SGHRS and CDR2 YFSETQ. This CDR3 is 14 amino acids long. CDR3 sequence: CASSRGQGVGQQYF. As DNA, the CDR3 is TGCGCCAGCAGCCGGGGACAGGGGGTAGGGCAGCAGTACTTC.